A single sample is the source of the 32 T cell receptor beta chains below, sequenced in a study of immune heterogeneity within non-small cell lung tumors. The authors amplified TCR beta CDR3 by multiplex PCR with 32 V and 13 J primers. One entry per CDR3 protein results from TCRdb running MiXCR on the multiplex PCR reads. Of more than 9,500 distinct CDR3 sequences in the sample, around 22% were seen once. Genomic DNA from bulk tumor acted as the template, and roughly 0.55 ug was loaded per sample. Far-apart biopsies, several per primary tumor, were taken during surgery. Enrolled patients presented with newly diagnosed, previously untreated non-small cell lung cancer and underwent curative surgery. Sequenced input: lung tumor tissue. These TCRs come from a man aged 55-75 years with non-small cell lung cancer.

This clonotype is medium-sized by share. The chain combines TRBV9 with TRBJ1-4, with D unclear. Per germline, CDR1 SGDLS and CDR2 YYNGEE. The CDR3 has 14 residues. The V and J ends lost 4 bases and 7 bases respectively, with 14 bases between them. In DNA, the CDR3 is TGTGCCAGCAGCCCCCGGCTTGGTTTTGAAAAACTGTTTTTT. Translated, it gives CASSPRLGFEKLFF.

The gene calls are TRBV7-2 and TRBJ2-2, with D hard to call. Trimming took 0 bases from V and 0 from J, leaving 2 bases between them. The CDR3 runs 14 residues. The germline V gene encodes CDR1 SGHTA and CDR2 FQGNSA. This chain's CDR3 is CASSLAANTGELFF. The CDR3 coding sequence is TGTGCCAGCAGCTTAGCGGCGAACACCGGGGAGCTGTTTTTT.

A remark on this clonotype: One end of the junction varies from germline; a read error may be responsible. CDR3 in amino acids: CASGIDGVTKGGYTF. In DNA form, the CDR3 reads TGTGCCAGTGGTATAGATGGGGTCACCAAGGGAGGCTACACCTTC. The rearrangement joins TRBV19 to TRBJ1-2; no clear D. In germline, CDR1 is LNHDA, CDR2 SQIVND (reference sequence). The CDR3 is 15 amino acids. The whole variable domain, remainder taken from reference TRBV19 and TRBJ1-2, is DGGITQSPKYLFRKEGQNVTLSCEQNLNHDAMYWYRQDPGQGLRLIYYSQIVNDFQKGDIAEGYSVSREKKESFPLTVTSAQKNPTAFYLCASGIDGVTKGGYTFGSGTRLTVV.

The gene calls are TRBV10-3 and TRBJ2-7; the D gene is possibly TRBD2 (6 bases). The CDR3 consists of 20 residues. V lost 2 bases and J 0 bases, leaving 26 bases between the germline ends. Germline values: CDR1 ENHRY, CDR2 SYGVKD. The CDR3 spells CAISEPSRAYSGGSSYEQYF. The CDR3 nucleotides are TGTGCCATCAGTGAGCCATCTCGTGCCTATAGCGGAGGGAGCTCCTACGAGCAGTACTTC.

By share, this clonotype ranks as medium-sized (0.01 to 0.1%). This chain connects TRBV30 to TRBJ2-7; 9 bases map to TRBD1. Trimming took 3 bases from V and 7 from J; bases not matched to a gene: 13. The CDR3 sequence is 15 residues long. In germline, CDR1 is GTSNPN, CDR2 SVGIG (reference sequence). CDR3 bases: TGTGCCTGGAGGGACTACCGGGACAGGGCTTTGGAGCAGTACTTC. Its protein is CAWRDYRDRALEQYF.

In DNA, the CDR3 is TGTGCCAGCAGTGGAGCAACAGGTACAGATACGCAGTATTTT. Translating gives CASSGATGTDTQYF. This chain connects TRBV25-1 to TRBJ2-3, with a weak D call TRBD1 (5 bases). Per germline, CDR1 MGHDK and CDR2 SYGVNS. CDR3 length: 14 amino acids. The V gene lost 4 bases and the J gene lost 3 bases, with 11 bases spanning the gap. Full variable domain (remainder filled in from reference TRBV25-1 and TRBJ2-3): EADIYQTPRYLVIGTGKKITLECSQTMGHDKMYWYQQDPGMELHLIHYSYGVNSTEKGDLSSESTVSRIRTEHFPLTLESARPSHTSQYLCASSGATGTDTQYFGPGTRLTVL.

Concerning this clonotype itself: A read error may be the cause here, since a much bigger clone is one base away. V gene TRBV19 combines with J gene TRBJ1-1; 7 nucleotides match TRBD1. This CDR3 contains 14 residues. CDR1 and CDR2 from the germline V gene are LNHDA and SQIVND (reference sequence). The J segment lost 6 bases and the V segment lost 4 bases, leaving 8 bases of the junction unmatched. The CDR3 is CASSSKRGRAEAFF. The CDR3 DNA follows: TGTGCCAGTAGTAGTAAGAGGGGGCGCGCTGAAGCTTTCTTT.

This clonotype was counted only a few times. The chain combines TRBV5-1 with TRBJ2-1, with D possibly TRBD2 on 5 matching bases. V was cut by 5 bases and J by 8 bases, with 11 bases left in between. The CDR3 is made up of 12 amino acids. CDR1 and CDR2 (germline): SGHRS, YFSETQ. Here the CDR3 reads CASRDGIHEQFF. The CDR3 bases are TGCGCCAGCAGGGACGGGATCCATGAGCAGTTCTTC. The full variable domain, in which reference TRBV5-1 and TRBJ2-1 provide the parts outside the CDR3, is KAGVTQTPRYLIKTRGQQVTLSCSPISGHRSVSWYQQTPGQGLQFLFEYFSETQRNKGNFPGRFSGRQFSNSRSEMNVSTLELGDSALYLCASRDGIHEQFFGPGTRLTVL.

This clonotype is categorized as medium-sized. This chain connects TRBV6-5 to TRBJ2-2; the D is unclear. Germline CDR1 MNHEY, CDR2 SVGAGI. This CDR3 is 13 amino acids long. V was trimmed by 1 base and J by 4 bases, leaving 4 bases between them. The CDR3 loop reads CASSYWGTGELFF. CDR3 coding DNA: TGTGCCAGCAGTTACTGGGGCACCGGGGAGCTGTTTTTT.

This clonotype has a handful of counts. The rearrangement uses TRBV19 and TRBJ1-3, with TRBD1 as a possible D gene (6 bases). This CDR3 contains 16 residues. Germline V gene data show CDR1 as LNHDA and CDR2 as SQIVND (reference sequence). Trimming cost V 3 bases and J 6 bases, with 18 bases left between them. The CDR3 region is CASSILTGQDANTIYF. In nucleotides, the CDR3 is TGTGCCAGTAGTATCCTGACAGGACAAGATGCAAACACCATATATTTT.

Regarding this clonotype: This may arise from a read error, as a much more abundant clone is one base away. The chain carries TRBV27 and TRBJ2-1; perhaps D is TRBD1 or TRBD2 (6 bases each). The CDR3 contains 14 residues. CDR1 is MNHEY, CDR2 SMNVEV, per germline (reference sequence). Trimming stripped 7 bases from V and 8 bases from J, with 18 bases between. CDR3: CASMRGHLGDEQFF. CDR3 nucleotide sequence: TGTGCCAGCATGCGGGGACACCTGGGCGATGAGCAGTTCTTC.

This clonotype is medium-sized in the sample. V usage is TRBV29-1 and J usage is TRBJ2-2; 11 positions match TRBD2. The CDR3 runs 16 residues. V was pared by 0 bases and J by 1 base, with 1 base of the junction left unmatched. Germline-derived CDR1 and CDR2 are SQVTM and ANQGSEA. CDR3 nucleotide sequence: TGCAGCGTTGAAGACACTAGCGGGAGGAACACCGGGGAGCTGTTTTTT. Residues: CSVEDTSGRNTGELFF.

The chain is built from TRBV5-4 and TRBJ1-4; no clear D gene. Germline assignment: CDR1 SGHNT and CDR2 YYREEE (reference sequence). Trimming took off 4 bases at V and 5 bases at J, with 9 bases between the two ends. CDR3 size: 13 residues. The CDR3 DNA sequence: TGTGCCAGCAGCCGGCCGGAGAATGAAAAACTGTTTTTT. Encoded protein: CASSRPENEKLFF.

There are many counts of this clonotype. V and J are TRBV7-2 and TRBJ2-2, with TRBD2 matching over 9 bases. Germline V gene sequence: CDR1 SGHTA, CDR2 FQGNSA. The J segment lost 5 bases and the V segment lost 1 base, leaving 5 bases of the junction unmatched. The CDR3 is 16 amino acids. CDR3 bases: TGTGCCAGCAGCTTAGGCGGGAGGGCCTTGACCGGGGAGCTGTTTTTT. This sequence encodes CASSLGGRALTGELFF.

In its sample, this clonotype is medium-sized (0.01 to 0.1%). The rearrangement links TRBV11-3 to TRBJ2-1, with D maybe TRBD1 (6 bases). CDR1 and CDR2 from the germline V gene are SGHNT and YENEEA. The CDR3 runs to 19 residues. The V and J ends lost 4 bases and 0 bases respectively, with 22 bases between them. The CDR3: CASSSKGGLGRSSYNEQFF. The CDR3, as DNA: TGTGCCAGCAGCTCGAAAGGGGGTCTGGGCAGGAGCTCCTACAATGAGCAGTTCTTC. Full variable domain (outside the CDR3, taken from reference TRBV11-3 and TRBJ2-1): EAGVVQSPRYKIIEKKQPVAFWCNPISGHNTLYWYLQNLGQGPELLIRYENEEAVDDSQLPKDRFSAERLKGVDSTLKIQPAELGDSAVYLCASSSKGGLGRSSYNEQFFGPGTRLTVL.

This clonotype has just a few counts. This rearrangement joins TRBV7-9 to TRBJ2-7; D is tentatively TRBD1 or TRBD2 (5 bases each). Trimming cost V 1 base and J 0 bases, with 10 bases left between them. The CDR3 sequence is 15 residues long. The germline V gene encodes CDR1 SEHNR and CDR2 FQNEAQ (reference sequence). CDR3 protein: CASSLGDVVSYEQYF. The CDR3, as DNA: TGTGCCAGCAGCTTAGGGGACGTCGTCTCCTACGAGCAGTACTTC.

The chain carries TRBV5-6 and TRBJ1-5, with D maybe TRBD1 (5 bases). CDR1 is SGHDT and CDR2 is YYEEEE in the germline V gene. V lost 2 bases to trimming and J lost 7 bases, with 7 bases between them. This CDR3 has 12 amino acids. CDR3 in amino acids: CASSFRGQPQHF. Written as DNA, the CDR3 is TGTGCCAGCAGCTTTCGGGGCCAGCCCCAGCATTTT. Full variable domain (outside the CDR3, taken from reference TRBV5-6 and TRBJ1-5): DAGVTQSPTHLIKTRGQQVTLRCSPKSGHDTVSWYQQALGQGPQFIFQYYEEEERQRGNFPDRFSGHQFPNYSSELNVNALLLGDSALYLCASSFRGQPQHFGDGTRLSIL.

This chain joins TRBV4-2 and TRBJ2-1, with a tentative D call TRBD2 (6 bases). Germline V gives CDR1 LGHNA, CDR2 YNFKEQ. Trimming cost V 1 base and J 4 bases, with 17 bases left between them. The CDR3 sequence is 17 residues long. CDR3 DNA sequence: TGTGCCAGCAGCCAAGTACTCACTAGCCAGACTTACAATGAGCAGTTCTTC. Translated, it gives CASSQVLTSQTYNEQFF.

The chain is built from TRBV20-1 and TRBJ2-1; perhaps D is TRBD1 or TRBD2 (6 bases each). Germline V gives CDR1 DFQATT, CDR2 SNEGSKA (reference sequence). This CDR3 is built from 15 residues. The ends were cut back, 3 bases at V and 1 base at J, with 13 bases in the middle. CDR3 in DNA: TGCAGTGCTAGCCGGGGGCAGAGATCCTACAATGAGCAGTTCTTC. It yields the protein CSASRGQRSYNEQFF.

Relative to its sample, this clonotype is medium-sized (0.01 to 0.1%). The V gene is TRBV6-1, the J gene TRBJ1-2; 8 nucleotides agree with TRBD1. Germline-derived CDR1 and CDR2 are MNHNS and SASEGT. The CDR3 has 17 residues. V was pared by 6 bases and J by 4 bases, with 16 bases of the junction left unmatched. This CDR3 reads CASRLQGGQVGIYGYTF. CDR3 DNA: TGTGCCAGCAGACTTCAGGGGGGACAGGTTGGGATCTATGGCTACACCTTC.

This clonotype turned up a few times. The CDR3, as DNA: TGTGCCAGCAGCCGGGCCCGAGGCACTGGAGAAAACACCATATATTTT. This gives the protein CASSRARGTGENTIYF. The chain recombines TRBV11-3 with TRBJ1-3, with D uncertain. Per germline, CDR1 SGHNT and CDR2 YENEEA. The CDR3 is made up of 16 amino acids. Deletions cut 5 bases from V and 6 bases from J, with 20 bases between.

By share, this clonotype counts as medium-sized. The V call is TRBV12-3 or TRBV12-4, the J call TRBJ2-6; 9 bases agree with TRBD2. J gave up 4 bases and V 5 bases, and 9 bases lay outside the gene matches. The CDR3 sequence is 17 residues long. The CDR3 reads CASSPQREVSGANVLTF. The CDR3 nucleotides read TGTGCCAGCAGTCCCCAGCGGGAGGTTTCCGGGGCCAACGTCCTGACTTTC.

By sample share, this clonotype is medium-sized. The chain employs TRBV5-1 and TRBJ1-4; 8 nucleotides agree with TRBD1. V was clipped by 4 bases and J by 8 bases; unmatched bases: 7. CDR3 length: 14 residues. CDR1 is SGHRS and CDR2 is YFSETQ in the germline V gene. The CDR3 DNA follows: TGCGCCAGCAGCAAACAGGGGGAGGGAGAAAAACTGTTTTTT. As protein: CASSKQGEGEKLFF.

This clonotype was counted at least ten times. V is TRBV10-3 and J is TRBJ1-5, with unresolved D. The CDR3 covers 14 residues. V was trimmed by 2 bases and J by 2 bases, leaving 7 bases between them. In germline, CDR1 is ENHRY, CDR2 SYGVKD. CDR3 loop: CAISEPDRNQPQHF. The CDR3 DNA reads as TGTGCCATCAGTGAGCCGGACCGCAATCAGCCCCAGCATTTT.

There are a few counts of this clonotype. The gene calls are TRBV7-6 and TRBJ2-7; TRBD2 aligns across 10 bases. The J segment lost 2 bases and the V segment lost 7 bases, leaving 8 bases of the junction unmatched. Germline loops: CDR1 SGHVS, CDR2 FNYEAQ. The CDR3 extends over 15 amino acids. This CDR3 reads CASTLWSGRAYEQYF. CDR3 DNA sequence: TGTGCCAGCACCCTATGGAGCGGGAGGGCCTACGAGCAGTACTTC. The entire variable domain, with the rest obtained from reference TRBV7-6 and TRBJ2-7, is as follows: GAGVSQSPRYKVTKRGQDVALRCDPISGHVSLYWYRQALGQGPEFLTYFNYEAQQDKSGLPNDRFSAERPEGSISTLTIQRTEQRDSAMYRCASTLWSGRAYEQYFGPGTRLTVT.

The rearrangement uses TRBV5-6 and TRBJ1-4, with a tentative D call TRBD1 (6 bases). The CDR3 runs to 17 residues. Trimming took off 0 bases at V and 1 base at J, with 13 bases between the two ends. Germline CDR1 and CDR2: SGHDT and YYEEEE. The CDR3 protein is CASSLALGAGTNEKLFF. In DNA, the CDR3 is TGTGCCAGCAGCTTGGCCCTGGGGGCAGGAACTAATGAAAAACTGTTTTTT. Combining the CDR3 with reference TRBV5-6 and TRBJ1-4 gives the whole variable domain DAGVTQSPTHLIKTRGQQVTLRCSPKSGHDTVSWYQQALGQGPQFIFQYYEEEERQRGNFPDRFSGHQFPNYSSELNVNALLLGDSALYLCASSLALGAGTNEKLFFGSGTQLSVL.

The genes are TRBV6-4 and TRBJ1-1; D possibly corresponds to TRBD1 (6 bases). Germline assignment: CDR1 MRHNA and CDR2 SNTAGT. CDR3 length: 13 amino acids. V was shortened by 5 bases and J by 5 bases, with 12 bases between the two germline ends. CDR3 in amino acids: CASSNVGGTEAFF. The CDR3 DNA follows: TGTGCCAGCAGTAACGTAGGGGGGACTGAAGCTTTCTTT.

With regard to this clonotype: Its ends do not fully match the called genes, so a read error is possible. This chain links TRBV5-1 with TRBJ2-1; 11 bases are shared with TRBD2. The length of the CDR3 is 15 residues. In germline, CDR1 is SGHRS, CDR2 YFSETQ. The CDR3 DNA follows: TGCGCCAGAAGCTTGGGGACTAGCGGATACAATGAGCAGTTCTTC. Translated, it gives CARSLGTSGYNEQFF.

The CDR3 DNA follows: TGTGCCAGCAGCTTAGAGCCAGCGGGAGCCTACAATGAGCAGTTCTTC. This encodes CASSLEPAGAYNEQFF. The chain couples TRBV7-6 to TRBJ2-1, with 8 bases that match TRBD2. Trimming removed 1 base from V and 2 bases from J; junction bases left unmatched: 4. Germline V gives CDR1 SGHVS, CDR2 FNYEAQ. This CDR3 is built from 16 residues.

This clonotype occurred a few times. CDR3 sequence reads: CASSYGGAEELFF. The DNA for the CDR3 is TGTGCCAGCAGCTACGGGGGGGCGGAGGAGCTGTTTTTT. V usage is TRBV2 and J usage is TRBJ2-2; 8 bases map to TRBD2. There are 13 residues in the CDR3. V lost 6 bases, J lost 10 bases, and 7 bases stayed unmatched. CDR1 and CDR2 from the germline V gene are SNHLY and FYNNEI.

This clonotype occurred many times. The junction and the germline gene differ at one end; a read error may be behind it. The chain is built from TRBV20-1 and TRBJ2-1, with 7 bases aligning to TRBD1. CDR3 length equals 12 residues. The germline V gene has CDR1 DFQATT and CDR2 SNEGSKA (reference sequence). The CDR3 spells CSAGTVYNEQFF. The CDR3 DNA is TGTTCCGCCGGGACAGTCTACAATGAGCAGTTCTTC.

This clonotype was detected ten times or more. This sequence joins TRBV14 and TRBJ1-4; possible D gene TRBD1, 5 bases. The CDR3 runs 15 residues. Trimming took off 1 base at V and 7 bases at J, with 13 bases between the two ends. Germline V gene sequence: CDR1 SGHDN, CDR2 FVKESK. The DNA for the CDR3 is TGTGCCAGCAGCCAAGGGGCAGGGCAGAGTGAAAAACTGTTTTTT. Translating it yields CASSQGAGQSEKLFF.